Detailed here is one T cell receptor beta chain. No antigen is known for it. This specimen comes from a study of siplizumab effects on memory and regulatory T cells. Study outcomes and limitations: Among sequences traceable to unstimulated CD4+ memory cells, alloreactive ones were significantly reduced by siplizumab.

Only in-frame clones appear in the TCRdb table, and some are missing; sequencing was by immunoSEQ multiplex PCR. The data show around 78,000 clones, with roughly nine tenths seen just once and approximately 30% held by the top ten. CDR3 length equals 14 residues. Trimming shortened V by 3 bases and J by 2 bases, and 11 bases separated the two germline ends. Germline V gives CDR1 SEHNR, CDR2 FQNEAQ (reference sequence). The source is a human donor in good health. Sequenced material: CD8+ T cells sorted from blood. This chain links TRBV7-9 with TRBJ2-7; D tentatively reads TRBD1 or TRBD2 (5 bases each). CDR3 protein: CASSFRLGPYEQYF. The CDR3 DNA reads TGTGCCAGCAGCTTCAGGCTGGGACCCTACGAGCAGTACTTC. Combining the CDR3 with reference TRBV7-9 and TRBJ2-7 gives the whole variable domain DTGVSQNPRHKITKRGQNVTFRCDPISEHNRLYWYRQTLGQGPEFLTYFQNEAQLEKSRLLSDRFSAERPKGSFSTLEIQRTEQGDSAMYLCASSFRLGPYEQYFGPGTRLTVT.